This T cell receptor beta chain was found in a study of T cell responses to AZD1222 COVID-19 vaccine (dated by TCRdb to the early 2020s). For the study in its entirety: A total of 230 to 250 trial participants underwent TCR sequencing, of whom 200 to 220 had received two doses of AZD1222 and around 26 had received two doses of the MenACWY control vaccine. Enrollment into the trials was organized by age into subgroups of 18-55, 56-69 and 70-plus years, and those subgroups contained about 150, 27 and 61 TCR-sequenced participants, respectively. On the study overall, not on this receptor specifically: Only 5 to 7 AZD1222 recipients were SARS-CoV-2 seropositive at baseline, limiting conclusions about previously exposed vaccinees. The 56-69-year group was small, and its depth increase did not reach significance, likely because of low power. Most participants were white British and females outnumbered males, and the authors suggested that clonal diversity may have been underestimated. Because no samples from the day 14 peak response were available, repertoires could be characterized only after the peak T cell response. After two AZD1222 doses, spike-specific TCR breadth and depth were significantly higher than at day 0 and than in MenACWY recipients. Nearly half of unique spike-specific TCRs reportedly recognized epitopes outside regions mutated in the B.1.351 and B.1.1.7 variants. The whole spike protein was spanned by vaccine-associated CD4 TCRs, and dominant responses were seen in regions 160-218 and 743-854.

This specimen's time point label, interpreted: about 28 days (+/-7) after the second vaccine dose. AZD1222 recipients with second doses at about 4 weeks or about 12 weeks were pooled, because spike-specific TCR depth and breadth did not differ between schedules. Vaccinee samples came from UK trials COV001 and COV002, including a single-blind randomized controlled phase 2/3 trial of AZD1222 (ChAdOx1 nCoV-19) in healthy adults. For TCRbeta chain sequencing, PBMC samples were collected from trial participants at day 0 and at day 28 after the second dose. The CDR3 regions of human TCRbeta chains were analyzed by immunosequencing. In the paper's pipeline: TCRs in the repertoires were matched against a reference library of SARS-CoV-2-specific TCRs that had been generated with the MIRA antigen-specificity platform. Breadth meant the fraction of unique TCRs that were SARS-CoV-2-associated, whereas depth meant the fraction of total T cells that were SARS-CoV-2-associated. Using the MIRA data, every spike-specific TCR was mapped to the spike region that the TCR reacted to and assigned to either a CD4 or a CD8 class. Log10-transformed breadth and depth values were compared by one-way ANOVA with Sidak's multiple comparisons tests. TCRdb stores this immuneACCESS table with in-frame sequences only. Part of the clones is absent; in the studies checked, under half of the shortfall reflects unresolved V genes, and no reason is known for the rest. That table gives V, J and clone size, and the DNA gave D and trimming. The sample includes some 160,000 clones, with roughly 88% observed a single time. The ten largest clones take up about 1.9% of the sample.

A remark on this clone: The antigen it recognizes is unknown. No clone much larger than this one lies a single base away; base qualities are absent.

Looking up the germline V gene yields CDR1 KGHSH and CDR2 LQKENI. Taken from cysteine to phenylalanine, the CDR3 has 16 residues. Just the 48-base CDR3 DNA is kept, in frame starting at base 1. V lost 5 bases and J lost 0 bases; the stretch between them is 14 bases long. The sequence joins TRBV18 to TRBJ1-3; too little of a D gene remains to name it. The source is an adult who received the AZD1222 COVID-19 vaccine. Sample: peripheral blood, taken 28 days after the second AZD1222 dose. The CDR3 protein is CASSSRHPGSGNTIYF. The DNA reads as follows: TGTGCCAGCTCATCCAGACATCCAGGCTCTGGAAACACCATATATTTT.